This TCR beta chain was captured by sequencing in a study of T cells after yellow fever vaccination. Overall study context: Fractions low in cell number were prepared with SMART-Seq v4 Ultra Low Input.

General study results and limits: In post-booster samples, most primary-vaccination clones reappeared (about 96% CD4, roughly 89% CD8). Of the clonotypes, a small share occurred in both CD4 and CD8 compartments.

MiXCR was run by TCRdb on the 5' RACE reads, yielding one entry per CDR3 protein. The sample carries about 340,000 distinct CDR3 sequences, around 13% recorded once. Regarding this clonotype: As yet, its antigen is unknown.

The CDR3 is 14 amino acids. V shed 4 bases and J 3 bases; nucleotides not matched to a gene: 6. Per the germline V gene, CDR1 is MRHNA and CDR2 is SNTAGT. The clonotype was recovered from a man aged 18 to 35 who received the YFV17D yellow fever vaccine. The sample consisted of CD4+ T cells sorted from PBMCs, taken 15 days after the yellow fever booster vaccination. This sequence joins TRBV6-4 and TRBJ2-7; 7 positions match TRBD1. Written as DNA, the CDR3 is TGTGCCAGCAGTGGAACAGGGGAACACTACGAGCAGTACTTC. It translates to CASSGTGEHYEQYF.